What follows describes a single T cell receptor beta chain. Its target is unknown. This CDR3 comprises 14 residues. Germline V gene sequence: CDR1 MDHEN, CDR2 SYDVKM. After removal of 4 bases from V and 0 bases from J, the junction contained 1 base not matched to a gene. The sample originates from a study of graft-versus-host responses after intestinal transplantation. Study-level information: Each of the recipients got a multivisceral, liver-intestinal, or isolated intestinal transplant.

Study results and caveats: Those patients showing graft-donor T cell macrochimerism displayed high graft-versus-host to host-versus-graft clonal ratios in allografts.

TCRdb keeps only in-frame clones here, not all; method: immunoSEQ multiplex PCR. The repertoire holds 16,000 or so clones, with approximately 95% as singletons. This sequence joins TRBV28 and TRBJ2-5, with TRBD2 matching 8 bases. This receptor was identified in a human patient who received an intestinal transplant, so some T cells may come from the graft donor. The sequencing used PBMCs, collected 23 days after intestinal transplant. CDR3 in amino acids: CASSSGLDQETQYF. In nucleotides, the CDR3 is TGTGCCAGCAGTTCGGGACTAGACCAAGAGACCCAGTACTTC.